What follows are 23 T cell receptor beta chains derived from one specimen sequenced in a study of CD8 T cells in ankylosing spondylitis (dated by TCRdb to the late 2010s). The method behind the library was 5' RACE. The sequencer was an Illumina HiSeq 2500. TCRdb reprocessed the public reads (quality trimming at Q25 with fastp, clone calling with MiXCR) and kept in-frame beta chains. Identical CDR3 proteins give one entry, which carries the most common genes and DNA. This sample holds 200,000 to 250,000 distinct CDR3 sequences; 32% were observed only once. Around 4.5% of the sample comes from the top ten. Material for sequencing was blood, either unsorted or a sorted T cell fraction (not recorded which). All receptors come from a male donor with ankylosing spondylitis or in good health (not recorded which).

This clonotype was recorded a few times. The V gene is TRBV7-9, the J gene TRBJ2-3; D is unclear. CDR3 size: 15 residues. V was clipped by 5 bases and J by 2 bases, with 14 bases between them. The V gene's germline CDR1 is SEHNR and CDR2 FQNEAQ (reference sequence). CDR3 residues: CASSPPGRNTDTQYF. Written as DNA, the CDR3 is TGTGCCAGCAGCCCCCCCGGACGGAACACAGATACGCAGTATTTT.

The CDR3 reads CAISEPYSYEQYF. In nucleotides, the CDR3 is TGTGCCATCAGTGAGCCCTACTCCTACGAGCAGTACTTC. The chain has TRBV10-3 and TRBJ2-7, with D unresolved. V lost 2 bases and J 0 bases, leaving 5 bases between the germline ends. The CDR3 is made up of 13 amino acids. Germline-derived CDR1 and CDR2 are ENHRY and SYGVKD.

This clonotype was seen at least ten times. The chain carries TRBV5-5 and TRBJ2-5; D gene unclear. The germline gives CDR1 SGHKS, CDR2 YYEKEE (reference sequence). The CDR3 extends over 11 amino acids. The V and J ends lost 5 bases and 5 bases respectively, with 7 bases between them. CDR3 region: CASSLVETQYF. CDR3 DNA: TGTGCCAGCAGTCTAGTGGAGACCCAGTACTTC.

The V gene is TRBV5-1, the J gene TRBJ2-1; 8 bases fit TRBD1. V gave up 0 bases and J gave up 10 bases; unmatched junction bases: 9. Per germline, CDR1 SGHRS and CDR2 YFSETQ. The CDR3 runs to 15 residues. The CDR3 spells CASSLGTGPSGEQFF. CDR3 in DNA: TGCGCCAGCAGCTTGGGGACAGGGCCCTCCGGGGAGCAGTTCTTC.

The genes are TRBV7-9 and TRBJ2-1; no reliable D call. Germline assignment: CDR1 SEHNR and CDR2 FQNEAQ (reference sequence). The CDR3 spans 16 residues. Trimming took off 7 bases at V and 2 bases at J, with 18 bases between the two ends. CDR3 residues: CASTAPDGRTYNEQFF. Written as DNA, the CDR3 is TGTGCCAGCACCGCCCCGGACGGCCGCACCTACAATGAGCAGTTCTTC.

This chain joins TRBV12-3 or TRBV12-4 and TRBJ2-3; D uncertain. The CDR3 extends over 13 amino acids. The V end lost 6 bases, the J end lost 5 bases, and 12 bases lay between the germline ends. CDR3 bases: TGTGCCAGCAGCCCTTCGGCGGAAGATACGCAGTATTTT. Amino acid sequence: CASSPSAEDTQYF.

The genes are TRBV29-1 and TRBJ1-2, with TRBD1 matching 8 bases. The germline V gene encodes CDR1 SQVTM and CDR2 ANQGSEA. The ends lost 4 bases at V and 2 bases at J; junction bases unmatched: 9. The CDR3 runs to 15 residues. The CDR3 loop is CSVASPAGGNYGYTF. The CDR3 DNA sequence: TGCAGCGTTGCCTCCCCGGCAGGGGGCAACTATGGCTACACCTTC.

This rearrangement joins TRBV7-2 to TRBJ2-1, with TRBD2 matching 14 bases. The V segment lost 6 bases and the J segment 7 bases; nucleotides outside the gene matches: 8. The germline gives CDR1 SGHTA, CDR2 FQGNSA. There are 16 residues in the CDR3. CDR3 DNA sequence: TGTGCCAGCAGTAAGGGAGGGACTAGCGGGGGTAATGAGCAGTTCTTC. Encoded protein: CASSKGGTSGGNEQFF.

This clonotype has just a few counts. Germline and junction disagree at one end, which may indicate a read error. V is TRBV5-1 and J is TRBJ2-3; weak D call: TRBD1 (6 bases). This CDR3 comprises 14 residues. Looked up from germline, CDR1 is SGHRS and CDR2 is YFSETQ. The CDR3 DNA is TGCGCCAGCAGCACACAGGGATCTGCAGATGCGCAGTATTTT. Translating gives CASSTQGSADAQYF.

This clonotype was picked up a small number of times. The genes are TRBV6-5 and TRBJ2-6; weak D call: TRBD1 (6 bases). Trimming pared 5 bases from V and 4 bases from J, leaving 12 bases between. Germline V lookup: CDR1 MNHEY, CDR2 SVGAGI. The CDR3 contains 15 residues. CDR3 protein: CASSLQGSGANVLTF. The DNA for the CDR3 is TGTGCCAGCAGTCTACAGGGATCCGGGGCCAACGTCCTGACTTTC.

The chain combines TRBV9 with TRBJ2-5; 11 bases align to TRBD2. The J segment lost 3 bases and the V segment lost 3 bases, leaving 7 bases of the junction unmatched. Germline lookup yields CDR1 SGDLS and CDR2 YYNGEE. The length of the CDR3 is 16 residues. CDR3: CASSAAWGLAEETQYF. CDR3 nucleotide sequence: TGTGCCAGCAGCGCAGCGTGGGGACTAGCGGAAGAGACCCAGTACTTC.

The chain carries TRBV12-3 or TRBV12-4 and TRBJ2-5; D is possibly TRBD1 (6 bases). This CDR3 has 15 residues. Trimming pared 3 bases from V and 0 bases from J, leaving 11 bases between. The CDR3 DNA follows: TGTGCCAGCAGTTTTAGACAGGTCTACCAAGAGACCCAGTACTTC. This encodes CASSFRQVYQETQYF.

This clonotype was seen once. The CDR3 sequence is CASSFGWSTNEKLFF. In DNA form, the CDR3 reads TGTGCCAGCAGCTTCGGTTGGTCAACTAATGAAAAACTGTTTTTT. The chain carries TRBV7-2 and TRBJ1-4; unclear D gene. CDR3 length equals 15 residues. V gave up 3 bases and J gave up 0 bases, with 8 bases separating them. Germline lookup yields CDR1 SGHTA and CDR2 FQGNSA.

The J gene is TRBJ2-7, the V gene TRBV5-1, with D maybe TRBD2 (5 bases). The V gene lost 0 bases and the J gene lost 6 bases, with 10 bases spanning the gap. In germline, CDR1 is SGHRS, CDR2 YFSETQ. The CDR3 covers 13 residues. The CDR3 here is CASSLGSSTEQYF. Written as DNA, the CDR3 is TGCGCCAGCAGCTTGGGATCTAGCACCGAGCAGTACTTC.

CDR3: CSAPGTGGAWDTQYF. CDR3 nucleotides: TGCAGTGCCCCGGGAACGGGGGGGGCGTGGGATACGCAGTATTTT. This chain uses TRBV20-1 with TRBJ2-3; TRBD2 aligns across 8 bases. CDR3 size: 15 residues. Germline CDR1 and CDR2: DFQATT and SNEGSKA (reference sequence). The V segment lost 6 bases and the J segment 6 bases; nucleotides outside the gene matches: 14.

This chain links TRBV18 with TRBJ2-7; perhaps TRBD1 as D (6 bases). The CDR3 has 14 residues. The ends were cut back, 5 bases at V and 2 bases at J, with 13 bases in the middle. Germline V gene sequence: CDR1 KGHSH, CDR2 LQKENI. The chain's CDR3 is CASSAWDTPYEQYF. As DNA, the CDR3 is TGTGCCAGCTCAGCCTGGGACACCCCCTACGAGCAGTACTTC.

V and J are TRBV6-1 and TRBJ1-1; no clear D. V was clipped by 7 bases and J by 3 bases, with 18 bases between them. CDR3 length: 15 residues. The germline CDR1 and CDR2 sequences are MNHNS and SASEGT. As DNA, the CDR3 is TGTGCCAGCATCGCAACGGAAGGGATTGACACTGAAGCTTTCTTT. As protein: CASIATEGIDTEAFF.

The rearrangement uses TRBV29-1 and TRBJ2-1, with D unclear. The CDR3 totals 10 residues. CDR1 and CDR2 (germline): SQVTM, ANQGSEA. V was pared by 5 bases and J by 7 bases, with 6 bases between. The DNA of the CDR3 is TGCAGCGTTATCACGAATGAGCAGTTCTTC. Translation: CSVITNEQFF.

In this sample, this clonotype turned up a few times. The rearrangement joins TRBV10-3 to TRBJ2-5; TRBD1 or TRBD2 may be the D gene (7 bases each). Germline loops: CDR1 ENHRY, CDR2 SYGVKD. The CDR3 runs 15 residues. The V gene lost 10 bases and the J gene lost 5 bases, with 23 bases spanning the gap. The CDR3 DNA sequence: TGTGCCACCCAGGGGGGGGATCACTTCGGGGAGACCCAGTACTTC. As protein: CATQGGDHFGETQYF.

This clonotype was observed a few times. V gene TRBV7-9 combines with J gene TRBJ1-2; D unclear. V lost 5 bases, J lost 4 bases, and 11 bases lay in between. Germline V lookup: CDR1 SEHNR, CDR2 FQNEAQ (reference sequence). The CDR3 is made up of 13 amino acids. Here the CDR3 DNA reads TGTGCCAGCAGCCTAGAAGGCGTCTATGGCTACACCTTC. This sequence encodes CASSLEGVYGYTF.

The J gene is TRBJ2-3, the V gene TRBV28; the match to TRBD2 covers 8 bases. The J segment lost 5 bases and the V segment lost 2 bases, leaving 9 bases of the junction unmatched. The CDR3 totals 16 residues. Germline CDR1 reads MDHEN; CDR2 reads SYDVKM. CDR3 loop: CASSLRGAGVGDTQYF. In DNA form, the CDR3 reads TGTGCCAGCAGTTTACGGGGAGCGGGGGTTGGAGATACGCAGTATTTT.

The genes are TRBV20-1 and TRBJ2-5, with D perhaps matching TRBD1 or TRBD2 (6 bases each). V was trimmed by 2 bases and J by 1 base, leaving 11 bases between them. The V gene's germline CDR1 is DFQATT and CDR2 SNEGSKA (reference sequence). The CDR3 loop spans 14 amino acids. CDR3 DNA sequence: TGCAGTGCTAGAATGGGGGGCCCCCAAGAGACCCAGTACTTC. Translation gives CSARMGGPQETQYF.

This clonotype was detected a few times. This chain uses TRBV29-1 with TRBJ1-3; D ambiguous. V gave up 6 bases and J gave up 0 bases, with 15 bases separating them. The germline gives CDR1 SQVTM, CDR2 ANQGSEA. The CDR3 consists of 15 residues. CDR3 residues: CSVTDPNLSGNTIYF. CDR3 sequence (DNA): TGCAGCGTCACAGATCCCAACCTCTCTGGAAACACCATATATTTT. Looking up the rest from reference TRBV29-1 and TRBJ1-3 gives the full variable domain: SAVISQKPSRDICQRGTSLTIQCQVDSQVTMMFWYRQQPGQSLTLIATANQGSEATYESGFVIDKFPISRPNLTFSTLTVSNMSPEDSSIYLCSVTDPNLSGNTIYFGEGSWLTVV.